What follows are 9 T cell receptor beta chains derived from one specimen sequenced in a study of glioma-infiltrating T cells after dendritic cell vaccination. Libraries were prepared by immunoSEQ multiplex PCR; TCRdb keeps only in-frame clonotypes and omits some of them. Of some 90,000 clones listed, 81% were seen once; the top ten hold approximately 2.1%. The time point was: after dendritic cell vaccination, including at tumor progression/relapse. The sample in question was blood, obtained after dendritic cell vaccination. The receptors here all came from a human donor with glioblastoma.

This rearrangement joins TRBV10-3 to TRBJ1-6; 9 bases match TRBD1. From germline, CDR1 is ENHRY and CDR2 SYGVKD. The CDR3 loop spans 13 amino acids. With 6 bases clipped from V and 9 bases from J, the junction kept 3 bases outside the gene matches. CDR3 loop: CAIRGQGGSPLHF. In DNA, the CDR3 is TGTGCCATCAGGGGACAGGGTGGTTCACCCCTCCACTTT.

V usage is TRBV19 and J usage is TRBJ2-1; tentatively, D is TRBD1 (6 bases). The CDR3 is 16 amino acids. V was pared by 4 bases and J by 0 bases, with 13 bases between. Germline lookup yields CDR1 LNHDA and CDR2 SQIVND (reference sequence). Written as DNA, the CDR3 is TGTGCCAGTAGTAAAGTAAGGACAGACTCCTACAATGAGCAGTTCTTC. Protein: CASSKVRTDSYNEQFF.

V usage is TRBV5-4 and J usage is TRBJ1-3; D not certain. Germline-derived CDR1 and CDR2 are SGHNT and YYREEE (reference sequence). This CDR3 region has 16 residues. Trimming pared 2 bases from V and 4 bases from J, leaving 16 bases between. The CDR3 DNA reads TGTGCCAGCAGCTTCTGGGCTACCCCAGGAGGAAACACCATATATTTT. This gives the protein CASSFWATPGGNTIYF. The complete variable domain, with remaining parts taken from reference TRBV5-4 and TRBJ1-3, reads ETGVTQSPTHLIKTRGQQVTLRCSSQSGHNTVSWYQQALGQGPQFIFQYYREEENGRGNFPPRFSGLQFPNYSSELNVNALELDDSALYLCASSFWATPGGNTIYFGEGSWLTVV.

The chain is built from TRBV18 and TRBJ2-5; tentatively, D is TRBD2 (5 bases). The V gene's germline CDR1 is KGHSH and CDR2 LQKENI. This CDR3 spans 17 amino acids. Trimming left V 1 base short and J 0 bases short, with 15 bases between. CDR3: CASSPRRGLGYQETQYF. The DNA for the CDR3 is TGTGCCAGCTCACCACGGCGAGGACTTGGGTACCAAGAGACCCAGTACTTC.

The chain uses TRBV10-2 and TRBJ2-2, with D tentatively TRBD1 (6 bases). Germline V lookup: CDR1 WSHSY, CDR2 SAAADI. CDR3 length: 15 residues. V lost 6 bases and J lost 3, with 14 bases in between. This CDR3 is CASRPGGQDTGELFF. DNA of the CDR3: TGCGCCAGCAGGCCTGGGGGCCAGGACACCGGGGAGCTGTTTTTT.

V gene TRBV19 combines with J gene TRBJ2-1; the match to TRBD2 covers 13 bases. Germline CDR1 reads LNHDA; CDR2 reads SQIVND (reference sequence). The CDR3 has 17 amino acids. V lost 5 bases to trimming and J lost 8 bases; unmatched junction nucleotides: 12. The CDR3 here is CASSLRTSGSESYEQFF. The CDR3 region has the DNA TGTGCCAGTAGTCTCCGGACTAGCGGGAGCGAGTCCTATGAGCAGTTCTTC. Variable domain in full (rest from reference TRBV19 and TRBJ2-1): DGGITQSPKYLFRKEGQNVTLSCEQNLNHDAMYWYRQDPGQGLRLIYYSQIVNDFQKGDIAEGYSVSREKKESFPLTVTSAQKNPTAFYLCASSLRTSGSESYEQFFGPGTRLTVL.

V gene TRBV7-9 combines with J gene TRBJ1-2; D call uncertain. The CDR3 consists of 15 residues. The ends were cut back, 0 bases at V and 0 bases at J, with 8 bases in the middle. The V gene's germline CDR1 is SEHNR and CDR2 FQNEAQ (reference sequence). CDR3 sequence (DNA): TGTGCCAGCAGCTTAGCACAAACCACTAACTATGGCTACACCTTC. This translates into CASSLAQTTNYGYTF.

CDR3 region: CASSLDGRGNEQFF. CDR3 DNA sequence: TGTGCCAGCAGCTTAGACGGGAGGGGCAATGAGCAGTTCTTC. The chain links TRBV7-3 to TRBJ2-1; 8 positions match TRBD2. Per the germline V gene, CDR1 is SGHTA and CDR2 is FQGTGA. The V segment lost 2 bases and the J segment 6 bases; nucleotides outside the gene matches: 3. CDR3 length: 14 residues.

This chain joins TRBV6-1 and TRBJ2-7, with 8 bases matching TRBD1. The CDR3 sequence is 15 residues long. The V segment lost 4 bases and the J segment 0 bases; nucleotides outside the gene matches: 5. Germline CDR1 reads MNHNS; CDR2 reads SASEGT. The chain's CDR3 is CASSVGTGNSYEQYV. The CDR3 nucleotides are TGTGCCAGCAGTGTCGGGACAGGAAACTCCTACGAGCAGTACGTC.